This TCR beta chain was recorded in a study of Graves' ophthalmopathy and Graves' hyperthyroidism. General observations from the study: A roughly 81% specificity and about 90% sensitivity were achieved by a 13-signature model that separated ophthalmopathy from stable hyperthyroidism.

CAS ≥3, NOSPECS ≥4, moderate-to-severe activity and duration under 3 months marked donors with ophthalmopathy. TCR beta CDR3 regions were amplified from RNA transcripts. The first round was an RT-PCR with HTBI primers, and the second round was a multiplex PCR. From the multiplex PCR reads, TCRdb called clonotypes with MiXCR, one entry per CDR3 protein. The sample holds roughly 500,000 distinct CDR3 sequences; 14% are singletons and the top ten take over 8%. Ten or more counts support this clonotype. Its target is not known. Germline V gene data show CDR1 as MNHEY and CDR2 as SVGAGI. This CDR3 contains 15 residues. The germline V and J ends were trimmed by 2 bases and 0 bases, with 8 bases remaining between them.

This TCR was sampled from a woman aged 25-40 years with Graves' ophthalmopathy. Sample: blood. The chain uses TRBV6-5 and TRBJ1-3; D gene ambiguous. The CDR3 DNA is TGTGCCAGCAGTTACGTCGCCTCCTCTGGAAACACCATATATTTT. Translated: CASSYVASSGNTIYF.